This T cell receptor (beta chain) was profiled in a study of T cells after yellow fever vaccination (dated by TCRdb to the late 2010s). Background on the whole study: Staining for CD3, CD45RA, CCR7 and CD95 was used to sort memory subsets (EM, EMRA, CM and Tscm) on a BD FACS Aria III. Libraries from fractions with low cell numbers were prepared with the SMART-Seq v4 Ultra Low Input RNA kit. To follow T-cell clones before and after both primary and booster YFV17D yellow fever vaccination, bulk TCR alpha and beta repertoires underwent longitudinal sequencing. Two healthy male donors made up the cohort, one aged 18 to 29 years and the other aged 30 to 39 years. Blood was collected at multiple timepoints before and after primary and secondary immunization, and bulk PBMC replicates and cell subsets were isolated. Memory subsets were sorted on days 0, 15 and 45 and at 18 months after primary vaccination, and on days 0, 15 and 45 after the 30-year booster. Overall results and qualifications from the work: The secondary T-cell response was found to be weaker but faster than the primary response, with a peak reached on day 5 rather than on day 15. On day 0, almost all vaccine-responding clonotypes were found to be below detection in the sorted memory subsets. Only two donors were included in the study, so the extent to which the findings can be generalized is limited. After the booster, most clones that had expanded after primary vaccination were detected again (over 95% of CD4 and around 88% of CD8), suggesting broad maintenance of memory. A small share of clonotypes was detected in both CD4 and CD8 compartments, with the overlap likely arising from convergent recombination. Because abundant contaminating clonotypes from the bulk population could be contained in FACS-sorted repertoires, computational filtering was required.

CDR1 and CDR2 were assigned from the germline V gene (reference sequence) as DFQATT and SNEGSKA. The CDR3 goes from the cysteine to the phenylalanine over 16 residues. This entry keeps only the CDR3 DNA: 48 bases, framed from base 1. V and J lose 0 bases and 1 base, and a span of 14 bases separates them. The treatment or condition label here, explained by the study, means: live attenuated yellow fever vaccine strain. PBMCs were isolated from peripheral blood using a standard Ficoll-Paque protocol. The RNeasy Micro Kit was used to extract RNA from sorted memory subsets. This clonotype was observed a few times. Per-base quality was not reported, and no clone a single base away is much larger than it. Synthesis of TCR cDNA relied on 5'RACE template switching, a step that introduced a universal primer site along with unique molecular identifiers. Priming of cDNA synthesis was performed from both the TCR alpha and TCR beta constant segments. Library amplification used two PCR steps, and the second PCR step added sample barcodes and sequencing adapters. Sequencing of the libraries was done on either Illumina HiSeq 2500 (2x100 bp) or NovaSeq (2x150 bp). The source study handled its data this way. Reads were demultiplexed and collapsed into UMI consensus sequences with MIGEC, and V(D)J alignment was performed with MiXCR. Using edgeR on replicate PBMC samples, clonotypes were called vaccine-responding if FDR was below 0.01 and the log2 fold change was above 5 up to day 15. Each bulk clonotype received a CD4 or CD8 identity based on whether the sequenced CD4 or CD8 repertoire contained that clonotype at higher abundance. To estimate the distribution of each clone across memory phenotypes, clonotype frequencies in memory subsets were weighted by FACS-sorted cell numbers. The public sequencing data were trimmed at Q25 with fastp and processed into clonotypes with MiXCR by TCRdb, which kept only in-frame beta chains. Rows merge per CDR3 protein into single entries with the most common DNA and genes. TCRdb, not the original authors, processed these V and J calls. The table for this sample lists 25,000 to 30,000 distinct CDR3 sequences; 6.3% of them were counted only once. The top ten clones comprise 20% to 25% of the sample.

Recombination linked TRBV20-1 to TRBJ2-3; no D segment can be confidently identified. The sample was PBMCs, either bulk or a sorted T-cell subset (CD4+, CD8+, memory, or dextramer-sorted; not recorded which), taken on the day of the yellow fever booster vaccination. The clonotype comes from a man aged 25 to 40 who received the YFV17D yellow fever vaccine. The DNA sequence is TGCAGTGCTAGAGATCCCTCGGCGACGGGCACAGATACGCAGTATTTT. It translates to CSARDPSATGTDTQYF.